Each of the 28 T cell receptor beta chains below was sequenced from the same sample in a study of blood T cell repertoires in COVID-19 (dated by TCRdb to about 2020). Receptor libraries were prepared by the immunoSEQ multiplex PCR assay. The table was pulled from immuneACCESS by TCRdb, which kept in-frame rearrangements only. Such tables lose some clones; where checked, under half of the loss comes from unresolved V genes, and the rest has no known cause. This sample is represented by 40,000 to 45,000 clones; around nine tenths of them were singletons. The ten largest account for approximately 4% of the sample. Sequences were obtained from peripheral blood. The source is a man aged 40-49 years with COVID-19, enrolled during active disease.

The V and J genes are TRBV7-2 and TRBJ2-2, with 14 bases fitting TRBD2. CDR1 is SGHTA, CDR2 FQGNSA, per germline. V lost 6 bases to trimming and J lost 7 bases; unmatched junction nucleotides: 13. The CDR3 consists of 18 residues. The DNA for the CDR3 is TGTGCCAGCAGTGTCGGGACTAGCGGGAGAAGGGTCGGCGGGGAGCTGTTTTTT. Its protein product is CASSVGTSGRRVGGELFF.

The J gene is TRBJ2-7, the V gene TRBV6-5, with a weak D call TRBD1 (6 bases). The ends were cut back, 7 bases at V and 1 base at J, with 17 bases in the middle. This CDR3 comprises 15 residues. Germline lookup yields CDR1 MNHEY and CDR2 SVGAGI. CDR3 in amino acids: CASKPEQGSSYEQYF. CDR3 nucleotides: TGTGCCAGCAAGCCGGAACAGGGTTCTTCCTACGAGCAGTACTTC.

This rearrangement joins TRBV20-1 to TRBJ1-2; D call uncertain. The V end lost 7 bases, the J end lost 7 bases, and 13 bases lay between the germline ends. CDR1 is DFQATT and CDR2 is SNEGSKA in the germline V gene (reference sequence). This CDR3 is 11 amino acids long. The CDR3 DNA reads as TGCAGTGTCAGGCGGGGAGGTGGCTACACCTTC. Its translation: CSVRRGGGYTF.

V is TRBV3-1 (or the pseudogene TRBV3-2) and J is TRBJ1-2, with 7 bases identical to TRBD1. CDR3 length: 14 amino acids. Trimming took 0 bases from V and 2 from J; bases not matched to a gene: 0. Germline CDR1 is LGHDT and CDR2 is YNNKEL (reference sequence). The CDR3 is CASSQEGQNYGYTF. The CDR3 DNA reads TGTGCCAGCAGCCAAGAGGGACAGAACTATGGCTACACCTTC.

This clone was seen just once. The rearrangement uses TRBV27 and TRBJ1-1; 7 positions agree with TRBD1. Germline assignment: CDR1 MNHEY and CDR2 SMNVEV (reference sequence). With 6 bases clipped from V and 5 bases from J, the junction kept 6 bases outside the gene matches. The CDR3 is made up of 13 amino acids. CDR3 region: CASRRDRGTEAFF. The CDR3 coding sequence is TGTGCCAGCAGGAGGGACAGAGGGACTGAAGCTTTCTTT.

The rearrangement links TRBV7-9 to TRBJ1-1, with TRBD1 matching 10 bases. The germline V gene has CDR1 SEHNR and CDR2 FQNEAQ (reference sequence). J lost 0 bases, V lost 5 bases, and 15 bases had no gene match. The CDR3 is 19 amino acids. The CDR3 sequence: CASSIYGRDRGLLNTEAFF. The CDR3 region has the DNA TGTGCCAGCAGCATATATGGCCGGGACAGGGGTTTATTGAACACTGAAGCTTTCTTT.

The rearrangement joins TRBV19 to TRBJ1-6; D gene ambiguous. The V gene lost 7 bases and the J gene lost 7 bases, with 17 bases spanning the gap. The CDR3 totals 15 residues. Germline V CDR1 and CDR2: LNHDA, SQIVND (reference sequence). This CDR3 reads CASTETRSGNSPLHF. CDR3 sequence (DNA): TGTGCCAGTACCGAAACCAGGTCGGGGAATTCACCCCTCCACTTT.

The chain recombines TRBV6-5 with TRBJ2-7, with 11 positions matching TRBD2. With V trimmed by 4 bases and J by 0 bases, 2 bases remained unmatched. The CDR3 is 15 residues long. Germline CDR1 and CDR2: MNHEY and SVGAGI. DNA for the CDR3: TGTGCCAGCAGTTTAGCGGGAGGGCCCTCCTACGAGCAGTACTTC. This translates into CASSLAGGPSYEQYF.

The rearrangement joins TRBV28 to TRBJ2-1; maybe TRBD1 (5 bases). V was trimmed by 1 base and J by 5 bases, leaving 12 bases between them. This CDR3 comprises 15 residues. CDR1 is MDHEN, CDR2 SYDVKM, per germline. CDR3: CASSLSRGANNEQFF. The CDR3 bases are TGTGCCAGCAGTTTATCTAGGGGCGCGAACAATGAGCAGTTCTTC.

V is TRBV18 and J is TRBJ2-3; D may be TRBD2 (7 bases). The CDR3 is made up of 18 amino acids. Germline V gives CDR1 KGHSH, CDR2 LQKENI. Trimming removed 3 bases at V and 0 bases at J, with 19 bases between. The CDR3 DNA follows: TGTGCCAGCTCACCCCTAGGAACGGGGGGCACTAGCACAGATACGCAGTATTTT. It is translated as CASSPLGTGGTSTDTQYF.

The V call is TRBV6-5, the J call TRBJ2-4, with 7 bases fitting TRBD1. The germline gives CDR1 MNHEY, CDR2 SVGAGI. The length of the CDR3 is 14 residues. J was trimmed by 2 bases and V by 10 bases; bases with no gene match: 8. The CDR3 sequence is CAILPRGPKNIQYF. The CDR3 DNA follows: TGTGCCATCTTACCTAGGGGGCCCAAAAACATTCAGTACTTC.

This clone turned up a few times. The V gene is TRBV10-3, the J gene TRBJ1-2; TRBD1 matches at 7 bases. CDR3 size: 13 residues. Germline V CDR1 and CDR2: ENHRY, SYGVKD. V lost 7 bases, J lost 3 bases, and 5 bases stayed unmatched. CDR3 sequence reads: CAINRQGDYGYTF. In DNA form, the CDR3 reads TGTGCCATCAACAGACAGGGTGACTATGGCTACACCTTC.

In this sample, this clone turned up a few times. The CDR3: CASSLGGLGTYEQYF. In DNA, the CDR3 is TGTGCCAGCAGCTTAGGGGGGCTCGGGACCTACGAGCAGTACTTC. The chain recombines TRBV7-2 with TRBJ2-7, with TRBD1 as a possible D gene (6 bases). Trimming shortened V by 1 base and J by 2 bases, and 12 bases separated the two germline ends. There are 15 residues in the CDR3. Germline loops: CDR1 SGHTA, CDR2 FQGNSA.

Details on this clone: Other DNA sequences within the sample encode an identical CDR3. The chain links TRBV2 to TRBJ1-2, with 8 bases that match TRBD1. The CDR3 runs 16 residues. V trimming: 5 bases; J trimming: 4 bases; junction bases outside the gene matches: 12. Germline CDR1 is SNHLY and CDR2 is FYNNEI. CDR3 sequence reads: CASSPGTGRGGYGYTF. The CDR3 bases are TGTGCCAGCAGTCCCGGGACAGGTCGAGGAGGCTATGGCTACACCTTC.

V is TRBV30 and J is TRBJ2-3; 9 bases line up with TRBD1. CDR1 and CDR2 (germline): GTSNPN, SVGIG (reference sequence). V dropped 0 bases and J dropped 3; count of bases not matched to a gene: 1. The CDR3 contains 14 residues. In nucleotides, the CDR3 is TGTGCCTGGAGTGTAGGACAGGGGACAGATACGCAGTATTTT. Translating gives CAWSVGQGTDTQYF.

The chain recombines TRBV19 with TRBJ2-5; possibly TRBD2 for D (5 bases). This CDR3 is built from 15 residues. The V gene lost 3 bases and the J gene lost 2 bases, with 13 bases spanning the gap. Per the germline V gene, CDR1 is LNHDA and CDR2 is SQIVND (reference sequence). CDR3 in amino acids: CASSIGDYGQETQYF. The DNA for the CDR3 is TGTGCCAGTAGTATCGGCGACTATGGGCAAGAGACCCAGTACTTC.

In its sample, this clone was seen once. This chain uses TRBV13 with TRBJ2-1, with D possibly being TRBD2 (5 bases). The CDR3 is made up of 14 amino acids. Germline V CDR1 and CDR2: PRHDT, FYEKMQ (reference sequence). With 5 bases removed from V and 2 bases from J, the gap between germline ends came to 10 bases. The CDR3 sequence: CASSANGAYNEQFF. The CDR3 nucleotides read TGTGCCAGCAGCGCGAACGGGGCCTACAATGAGCAGTTCTTC. The variable domain in full, with the rest retrieved from reference TRBV13 and TRBJ2-1, is AAGVIQSPRHLIKEKRETATLKCYPIPRHDTVYWYQQGPGQDPQFLISFYEKMQSDKGSIPDRFSAQQFSDYHSELNMSSLELGDSALYFCASSANGAYNEQFFGPGTRLTVL.

J is TRBJ1-2 and V is TRBV7-3; 11 bases match TRBD1. With V trimmed by 0 bases and J by 9 bases, 3 bases remained unmatched. CDR1 is SGHTA and CDR2 is FQGTGA in the germline V gene. The CDR3 contains 14 residues. This CDR3 is CASSLTGQGVSYTF. DNA for the CDR3: TGTGCCAGCAGCTTAACGGGACAGGGGGTTAGCTACACCTTC. The variable domain in full, completed from reference TRBV7-3 and TRBJ1-2, reads GAGVSQTPSNKVTEKGKYVELRCDPISGHTALYWYRQSLGQGPEFLIYFQGTGAADDSGLPNDRFFAVRPEGSVSTLKIQRTERGDSAVYLCASSLTGQGVSYTFGSGTRLTVV.

The rearrangement joins TRBV10-2 to TRBJ1-5; possibly TRBD1 for D (5 bases). The CDR3 extends over 15 amino acids. Germline CDR1 is WSHSY and CDR2 is SAAADI. The V end was cut by 0 bases, the J end by 7 bases, with 13 bases between. The CDR3 sequence is CASSESVGGRQPQHF. DNA for the CDR3: TGCGCCAGCAGTGAGTCGGTGGGGGGTCGACAGCCCCAGCATTTT.

The gene calls are TRBV2 and TRBJ1-2, with TRBD1 identical over 7 bases. There are 15 residues in the CDR3. V shed 2 bases and J 7 bases; nucleotides not matched to a gene: 10. Per the germline V gene, CDR1 is SNHLY and CDR2 is FYNNEI. In DNA form, the CDR3 reads TGTGCCAGCAGTGAACCGAGGGGGCGGGTTCTTGGCTACACCTTC. Translation: CASSEPRGRVLGYTF. The full variable domain, its missing parts supplied by reference TRBV2 and TRBJ1-2, is EPEVTQTPSHQVTQMGQEVILRCVPISNHLYFYWYRQILGQKVEFLVSFYNNEISEKSEIFDDQFSVERPDGSNFTLKIRSTKLEDSAMYFCASSEPRGRVLGYTFGSGTRLTVV.

The chain uses TRBV18 and TRBJ1-1, with TRBD1 matching over 7 bases. Germline-derived CDR1 and CDR2 are KGHSH and LQKENI. V shed 6 bases and J 1 base; nucleotides not matched to a gene: 5. The CDR3 runs 14 residues. The CDR3 region has the DNA TGTGCCAGCTCCCAACAGGGGCGGAACACTGAAGCTTTCTTT. It specifies CASSQQGRNTEAFF.

The chain combines TRBV10-3 with TRBJ2-5; 10 positions agree with TRBD2. The V segment lost 6 bases and the J segment 2 bases; nucleotides outside the gene matches: 3. The CDR3 has 14 amino acids. CDR1 is ENHRY, CDR2 SYGVKD, per germline. The CDR3 reads CAIRGSGGQETQYF. In DNA form, the CDR3 reads TGTGCCATCAGGGGTAGCGGGGGGCAAGAGACCCAGTACTTC.

The chain combines TRBV11-3 with TRBJ2-1, with TRBD2 identical over 10 bases. Trimming at V came to 1 base and at J to 8 bases, leaving 8 bases not matched to a gene. This CDR3 has 16 amino acids. Germline V gene data show CDR1 as SGHNT and CDR2 as YENEEA. CDR3 amino acids: CASSLGAAGGPDEQFF. DNA of the CDR3: TGTGCCAGCAGCTTAGGGGCAGCGGGAGGGCCTGATGAGCAGTTCTTC.

The chain combines TRBV6-5 with TRBJ1-1, with D unresolved. V was cut by 5 bases and J by 1 base, with 8 bases left in between. CDR1 MNHEY and CDR2 SVGAGI come from the germline V gene. The CDR3 is 13 residues long. The CDR3 DNA follows: TGTGCCAGCAGTCTTACGGGGAACACTGAAGCTTTCTTT. Its translation: CASSLTGNTEAFF.

V is TRBV10-3 and J is TRBJ2-5; D is perhaps TRBD2 (7 bases). This CDR3 region has 17 residues. V was clipped by 6 bases and J by 1 base, with 21 bases between them. CDR1 is ENHRY, CDR2 SYGVKD, per germline. CDR3 nucleotides: TGTGCCATCAGGCCCCGAGGGGGGGCAGGGACCCAAGAGACCCAGTACTTC. It specifies CAIRPRGGAGTQETQYF.

V and J are TRBV4-2 and TRBJ2-3, with 9 bases identical to TRBD1. V was clipped by 1 base and J by 2 bases; unmatched bases: 1. CDR1 is LGHNA and CDR2 is YNFKEQ in the germline V gene. The length of the CDR3 is 15 residues. The CDR3 DNA is TGTGCCAGCAGCCAAGGGGACAGGGCCACAGATACGCAGTATTTT. Translating gives CASSQGDRATDTQYF.

This chain uses TRBV15 with TRBJ2-7; maybe TRBD1 (6 bases). CDR1 is LNHNV and CDR2 is YYDKDF in the germline V gene (reference sequence). Trimming took off 8 bases at V and 3 bases at J, with 14 bases between the two ends. This CDR3 spans 13 amino acids. The CDR3 region has the DNA TGTGCCACCTCGGACAGCCTATTCTACGAGCAGTACTTC. Its protein is CATSDSLFYEQYF. The complete variable domain, with remaining parts taken from reference TRBV15 and TRBJ2-7, reads DAMVIQNPRYQVTQFGKPVTLSCSQTLNHNVMYWYQQKSSQAPKLLFHYYDKDFNNEADTPDNFQSRRPNTSFCFLDIRSPGLGDTAMYLCATSDSLFYEQYFGPGTRLTVT.

The V call is TRBV5-6, the J call TRBJ1-1, with 8 bases aligning to TRBD1. The J segment lost 5 bases and the V segment lost 5 bases, leaving 5 bases of the junction unmatched. Germline CDR1 and CDR2: SGHDT and YYEEEE. This CDR3 region has 13 residues. CDR3 residues: CASRVTGGTEAFF. The CDR3 region has the DNA TGTGCCAGCAGGGTAACAGGGGGAACTGAAGCTTTCTTT.